The next 16 T cell receptor beta chains were all read from a single sample in a study of beta chain features in type 1 diabetes. The isolated RNA, all of it, was reverse transcribed, so expressed TCRB transcripts were what got sequenced. Sequencing was performed with immunoSEQ multiplex PCR; in TCRdb, only in-frame clones are kept and a portion is missing. The data contain under 950,000 clones, about a sixth of them seen just once; the ten biggest clones take up about 0.02%. Material: naive CD4+ T cells from blood. The receptors originated from a young woman in good health.

The rearrangement joins TRBV9 to TRBJ1-3; D is unclear. There are 15 residues in the CDR3. Germline loops: CDR1 SGDLS, CDR2 YYNGEE. The V end was cut by 0 bases, the J end by 0 bases, with 7 bases between. DNA of the CDR3: TGTGCCAGCAGCGTAGCTTCCAGCTCTGGAAACACCATATATTTT. This codes for CASSVASSSGNTIYF.

Regarding this clone: This sample includes further DNA sequences coding for the same CDR3. The chain has TRBV7-3 and TRBJ2-1, with D possibly matching TRBD1 (5 bases). The germline CDR1 and CDR2 sequences are SGHTA and FQGTGA. V lost 1 base to trimming and J lost 7 bases, with 20 bases between them. CDR3 length equals 17 residues. The CDR3 sequence: CASSLIGAGLTDNEQFF. CDR3 DNA sequence: TGTGCCAGCAGCTTAATTGGGGCAGGTCTCACAGATAATGAGCAGTTCTTC.

The rearrangement uses TRBV6-5 and TRBJ2-7, with TRBD1 matching over 9 bases. Unmatched junction bases numbered 5, after V lost 6 bases and J lost 2 bases. CDR1 is MNHEY and CDR2 is SVGAGI in the germline V gene. This CDR3 comprises 14 residues. CDR3: CASRPQGATYEQYF. Written as DNA, the CDR3 is TGTGCCAGCAGGCCACAGGGGGCGACCTACGAGCAGTACTTC.

This clone was counted between two and nine times. The chain couples TRBV5-4 to TRBJ2-2, with 14 bases that match TRBD2. The CDR3 loop spans 17 amino acids. The V gene's germline CDR1 is SGHNT and CDR2 YYREEE (reference sequence). V lost 4 bases and J lost 8; bases outside the gene matches: 10. The CDR3 reads CASSPGPGLAGEGELFF. In DNA, the CDR3 is TGTGCCAGCAGCCCCGGACCGGGACTAGCGGGAGAGGGGGAGCTGTTTTTT.

In this sample, this clone turned up a few times. The chain recombines TRBV5-4 with TRBJ2-1; possibly TRBD1 for D (6 bases). The ends were cut back, 4 bases at V and 7 bases at J, with 9 bases in the middle. Per germline, CDR1 SGHNT and CDR2 YYREEE (reference sequence). The CDR3 contains 12 residues. The CDR3 DNA follows: TGTGCCAGCAGCCAGAGGGGGAATGAGCAGTTCTTC. Protein product: CASSQRGNEQFF. Combining the CDR3 with reference TRBV5-4 and TRBJ2-1 gives the whole variable domain ETGVTQSPTHLIKTRGQQVTLRCSSQSGHNTVSWYQQALGQGPQFIFQYYREEENGRGNFPPRFSGLQFPNYSSELNVNALELDDSALYLCASSQRGNEQFFGPGTRLTVL.

This clone was observed a handful of times. The chain recombines TRBV5-8 with TRBJ2-2; D remains ambiguous. This CDR3 comprises 15 residues. V dropped 1 base and J dropped 4 bases, with 11 bases sitting between them. From germline, CDR1 is SGHTS and CDR2 YDEGEE. Here the CDR3 DNA reads TGTGCCAGCAGCTTGTCCCGTCTACGCACCGGGGAGCTGTTTTTT. This codes for CASSLSRLRTGELFF.

The CDR3 here is CASSESFAGPGELFF. CDR3 bases: TGTGCCAGCAGTGAATCTTTTGCAGGGCCCGGGGAGCTGTTTTTT. The chain combines TRBV6-1 with TRBJ2-2; D possibly corresponds to TRBD1 (5 bases). The CDR3 spans 15 residues. V was cut by 2 bases and J by 6 bases, with 13 bases left in between. Germline V CDR1 and CDR2: MNHNS, SASEGT.

The V gene is TRBV28, the J gene TRBJ2-7, with TRBD2 as a possible D gene (5 bases). Germline V CDR1 and CDR2: MDHEN, SYDVKM. V was trimmed by 3 bases and J by 3 bases, leaving 12 bases between them. The CDR3 is 14 amino acids. CDR3 DNA: TGTGCCAGCAGTTTGAGCGGAGCTAACTACGAGCAGTACTTC. Protein: CASSLSGANYEQYF.

A few counts support this clone. This chain connects TRBV5-1 to TRBJ2-2; 8 positions match TRBD2. There are 16 residues in the CDR3. Germline lookup yields CDR1 SGHRS and CDR2 YFSETQ. V trimming: 5 bases; J trimming: 8 bases; junction bases outside the gene matches: 14. This CDR3 reads CASRSAGAGFGGELFF. CDR3 nucleotides: TGCGCCAGCAGATCAGCGGGAGCTGGATTTGGTGGGGAGCTGTTTTTT.

The chain is built from TRBV7-2 and TRBJ2-7; TRBD1 aligns across 7 bases. This CDR3 has 15 amino acids. Per germline, CDR1 SGHTA and CDR2 FQGNSA. Germline trimming cut 2 bases from V and 3 bases from J; bases unmatched to any gene: 7. In DNA form, the CDR3 reads TGTGCCAGCAGCTTAATGGGACAGCCGGGCTACGAGCAGTACTTC. Encoded protein: CASSLMGQPGYEQYF.

This sequence joins TRBV5-1 and TRBJ2-5; unclear D gene. This CDR3 region has 13 residues. Germline loops: CDR1 SGHRS, CDR2 YFSETQ. The germline V and J ends were trimmed by 0 bases and 2 bases, with 5 bases remaining between them. The CDR3 here is CASSLELQETQYF. DNA for the CDR3: TGCGCCAGCAGCTTGGAGCTACAAGAGACCCAGTACTTC.

This clone was seen more than once but under ten times. V usage is TRBV5-1 and J usage is TRBJ2-1, with 8 bases matching TRBD2. In germline, CDR1 is SGHRS, CDR2 YFSETQ. The CDR3 runs 18 residues. V dropped 1 base and J dropped 3; count of bases not matched to a gene: 12. The CDR3 nucleotides are TGCGCCAGCAGCTTGCTTCCCTTAGCGGGAAGGGACTACAATGAGCAGTTCTTC. It is translated as CASSLLPLAGRDYNEQFF.

This clone was observed a handful of times. The chain has TRBV7-2 and TRBJ2-1, with 9 nucleotides matching TRBD2. This CDR3 is 14 amino acids long. The ends lost 6 bases at V and 5 bases at J; junction bases unmatched: 5. Germline V lookup: CDR1 SGHTA, CDR2 FQGNSA. CDR3 region: CASRTSGVNNEQFF. DNA of the CDR3: TGTGCCAGCAGGACTAGCGGAGTTAACAATGAGCAGTTCTTC. Based on the CDR3 plus reference TRBV7-2 and TRBJ2-1, the full variable domain is GAGVSQSPSNKVTEKGKDVELRCDPISGHTALYWYRQSLGQGLEFLIYFQGNSAPDKSGLPSDRFSAERTGGSVSTLTIQRTQQEDSAVYLCASRTSGVNNEQFFGPGTRLTVL.

The CDR3 DNA sequence: TGCGCCAGCAGCCAACTAGCCTCCAACATTCAGTACTTC. Translation: CASSQLASNIQYF. The J gene is TRBJ2-4, the V gene TRBV4-3, with D tentatively TRBD2 (5 bases). The germline CDR1 and CDR2 sequences are LGHNA and YSLEER. V gave up 2 bases and J gave up 7 bases, with 9 bases separating them. This CDR3 has 13 residues.

This chain uses TRBV21-1 with TRBJ2-7; TRBD1, the table's D call, lacks a check against the DNA. TRBV21-1 is marked as a pseudogene. The CDR3 runs 17 residues. CDR3: CASTLRQGALLKNEQYF. CDR3 sequence (DNA): TGTGCCAGCACCCTAAGACAGGGGGCCTTGCTTAAGAACGAGCAGTACTTC.

The chain couples TRBV28 to TRBJ1-1; D call uncertain. The CDR3 covers 13 residues. The germline V and J ends were trimmed by 8 bases and 6 bases, with 16 bases remaining between them. From germline, CDR1 is MDHEN and CDR2 SYDVKM. Here the CDR3 reads CASVVSGVAEAFF. The CDR3 nucleotides are TGTGCCAGCGTGGTATCGGGTGTCGCTGAAGCTTTCTTT.